This T cell receptor beta chain was captured in a study of shared clonotypes between healthy human individuals. Assay used: immunoSEQ multiplex PCR; TCRdb lists only in-frame clones, some missing. The data show about half a million clones, with approximately 81% seen just once and over 9.5% held by the top ten. V was trimmed by 1 base and J by 4 bases, leaving 13 bases between them. The CDR3 runs to 15 residues. Germline loops: CDR1 MGHDK, CDR2 SYGVNS. Notes on this clone: A read error is the likely source, as a far larger clone sits one nucleotide away.

The gene calls are TRBV25-1 and TRBJ1-1; D unresolved. This TCR derives from a woman aged 40 to 55 in good health. Some clones in this sample may be carry-over from other donors' samples. The sample comprised PBMCs. The CDR3 coding sequence is TGTGCCAGCAGTGAATGGAATATGGGTTCCACTGAAGCTTTCTTT. Protein sequence: CASSEWNMGSTEAFF. The full variable domain, completed using reference TRBV25-1 and TRBJ1-1, is EADIYQTPRYLVIGTGKKITLECSQTMGHDKMYWYQQDPGMELHLIHYSYGVNSTEKGDLSSESTVSRIRTEHFPLTLESARPSHTSQYLCASSEWNMGSTEAFFGQGTRLTVV.